The T cell receptor beta chain under discussion was sequenced for a study of T-cell memory formation after mild COVID-19. Overall study: Across donors, TCR clusters were largely donor specific.

The junction had 12 bases not matched to a gene; V was cut back by 9 bases and J by 2 bases. The V gene's germline CDR1 is MNHEY and CDR2 SVGAGI. This CDR3 is 15 amino acids long. Study results and limitations: In second-wave clones peaking day 37, SARS-CoV-2 specificity remained unconfirmed.

As concerns this clonotype: Antigen unknown.

TCRdb itself ran the 5' RACE reads through MiXCR, one entry per CDR3 protein. The table records around 190,000 distinct CDR3 sequences, 15% to 20% of them present only once. The chain has TRBV6-5 and TRBJ1-2; TRBD1 agrees at 7 bases. Sequenced input: PBMCs or a T cell subset sorted from them (not recorded which). The source is a man younger than 30 who had mild COVID-19 (a few samples of this study predate the infection). Cell type and time point are not known. For the CDR3, the DNA is TGTGCCAGTAGTCTCCATGAGACAGGGAACTATGGCTACACCTTC. This codes for CASSLHETGNYGYTF.